These 27 T cell receptor beta chains were all obtained from the same sample, sequenced in a study of technical replicates of blood from several donors. The table came from immunoSEQ multiplex PCR; TCRdb's copy has only in-frame clones and leaves some out. Of approximately 81,000 clones in the sample, 96% were seen once. The material sequenced was T cells isolated from PBMCs. These receptors all stem from a human donor in good health.

The chain joins TRBV9 to TRBJ2-7; 8 nucleotides align to TRBD1. The V and J ends lost 2 bases and 3 bases, in that order; junction bases with no gene match: 4. Germline CDR1 is SGDLS and CDR2 is YYNGEE. The CDR3 runs 14 residues. DNA for the CDR3: TGTGCCAGCAGCGTCGGGACAGGATACTACGAGCAGTACTTC. Amino acids: CASSVGTGYYEQYF.

The chain joins TRBV6-6 to TRBJ2-6; possible D gene TRBD2, 5 bases. Trimming removed 2 bases at V and 0 bases at J, with 8 bases between. Germline loops: CDR1 MNHNY, CDR2 SVGAGI (reference sequence). CDR3 size: 16 residues. The CDR3: CASSYDAGSGANVLTF. DNA for the CDR3: TGTGCCAGCAGTTACGACGCGGGCTCTGGGGCCAACGTCCTGACTTTC.

J is TRBJ2-7 and V is TRBV6-5, with 8 bases identical to TRBD1. Germline CDR1 MNHEY, CDR2 SVGAGI. V lost 6 bases and J lost 7; bases outside the gene matches: 11. This CDR3 region has 14 residues. The CDR3 DNA sequence: TGTGCCAGCAGCCTTAGGACAGGGTCAAGGGAGCAGTACTTC. Translated, it gives CASSLRTGSREQYF.

As concerns this clone: The same CDR3 also results from other DNA sequences found in this sample. V usage is TRBV18 and J usage is TRBJ1-2; 8 nucleotides agree with TRBD1. The CDR3 covers 14 residues. CDR1 KGHSH and CDR2 LQKENI come from the germline V gene. V was clipped by 3 bases and J by 2 bases; unmatched bases: 2. CDR3 sequence: CASSPGQGNYGYTF. The CDR3 region has the DNA TGTGCCAGCTCACCTGGACAGGGCAACTATGGCTACACCTTC. The variable domain in full, with the rest retrieved from reference TRBV18 and TRBJ1-2, is NAGVMQNPRHLVRRRGQEARLRCSPMKGHSHVYWYRQLPEEGLKFMVYLQKENIIDESGMPKERFSAEFPKEGPSILRIQQVVRGDSAAYFCASSPGQGNYGYTFGSGTRLTVV.

This rearrangement joins TRBV6-1 to TRBJ1-6; D is perhaps TRBD1 (5 bases). V lost 1 base, J lost 10 bases, and 14 bases lay in between. Germline V lookup: CDR1 MNHNS, CDR2 SASEGT. The CDR3 covers 15 residues. CDR3 in amino acids: CASSEGRVRGSPLHF. The CDR3 DNA follows: TGTGCCAGCAGTGAAGGCAGGGTACGAGGATCACCCCTCCACTTT.

This sequence joins TRBV12-5 and TRBJ2-7, with TRBD1 matching 7 bases. With 3 bases clipped from V and 1 base from J, the junction kept 6 bases outside the gene matches. Germline V gene lookup returns CDR1 LGHNT and CDR2 FRNRAP. The CDR3 totals 15 residues. Here the CDR3 DNA reads TGTGCTAGTGGTTTAAGCTTGGGACAGTCCTACGAGCAGTACTTC. Translated, it gives CASGLSLGQSYEQYF.

The genes are TRBV30 and TRBJ1-2; 9 bases are a match to TRBD1. V lost 2 bases and J lost 4; bases outside the gene matches: 5. The CDR3 spans 14 residues. CDR1 is GTSNPN and CDR2 is SVGIG in the germline V gene (reference sequence). This CDR3 is CAWSLDRGRYGYTF. DNA of the CDR3: TGTGCCTGGAGTCTGGACAGGGGCCGCTATGGCTACACCTTC.

The chain has TRBV15 and TRBJ2-7; perhaps TRBD1 as D (6 bases). Germline V gives CDR1 LNHNV, CDR2 YYDKDF (reference sequence). The CDR3 has 15 amino acids. Trimming cost V 0 bases and J 0 bases, with 9 bases left between them. The chain's CDR3 is CATSRDIQGSYEQYF. The CDR3 nucleotides are TGTGCCACCAGCAGAGATATACAGGGCTCCTACGAGCAGTACTTC.

CDR3 nucleotides: TGTGCCAGCAGCGTAGAGGGAGGGGTAGATGGCTACACCTTC. This sequence encodes CASSVEGGVDGYTF. J is TRBJ1-2 and V is TRBV9; weak D call: TRBD1 (5 bases). V gave up 0 bases and J gave up 6 bases, with 12 bases separating them. This CDR3 spans 14 amino acids. Germline V lookup: CDR1 SGDLS, CDR2 YYNGEE.

The rearrangement links TRBV28 to TRBJ2-5, with 11 positions matching TRBD2. With V trimmed by 6 bases and J by 4 bases, 7 bases remained unmatched. Germline loops: CDR1 MDHEN, CDR2 SYDVKM. The CDR3 is 15 amino acids. In nucleotides, the CDR3 is TGTGCCAGCAGGCCGACTAGCGGGAATGTAGAGACCCAGTACTTC. Protein product: CASRPTSGNVETQYF.

This clone was picked up one time. This rearrangement joins TRBV6-1 to TRBJ2-3; tentative D call: TRBD1 (5 bases). V lost 6 bases and J 6 bases, leaving 10 bases between the germline ends. CDR1 MNHNS and CDR2 SASEGT come from the germline V gene. CDR3 length: 12 amino acids. The CDR3 sequence is CASSGHRDTQYF. CDR3 nucleotide sequence: TGTGCCAGCAGCGGACACCGCGATACGCAGTATTTT.

The chain carries TRBV5-4 and TRBJ2-3; D gene ambiguous. CDR1 is SGHNT and CDR2 is YYREEE in the germline V gene (reference sequence). V gave up 2 bases and J gave up 1 base, with 14 bases separating them. The CDR3 is 16 amino acids. The CDR3 DNA is TGTGCCAGCAGCTTTCTTCTTGGGCGAGGCACAGATACGCAGTATTTT. This encodes CASSFLLGRGTDTQYF.

This rearrangement joins TRBV30 to TRBJ2-7; tentatively, D is TRBD1 (5 bases). CDR1 and CDR2 (germline): GTSNPN, SVGIG (reference sequence). V dropped 4 bases and J dropped 0 bases, with 10 bases sitting between them. CDR3 length: 13 residues. The CDR3 sequence: CAWNPGSSYEQYF. CDR3 nucleotides: TGTGCCTGGAACCCAGGGTCCTCCTACGAGCAGTACTTC.

The genes are TRBV19 and TRBJ1-1; D is ambiguous. V was trimmed by 4 bases and J by 2 bases, leaving 14 bases between them. CDR1 and CDR2 from the germline V gene are LNHDA and SQIVND (reference sequence). The CDR3 is 15 residues long. The CDR3 nucleotides are TGTGCCAGTAGTAGTCTACCCGGGGATAACACTGAAGCTTTCTTT. Residues: CASSSLPGDNTEAFF.

The V call is TRBV7-9, the J call TRBJ1-2, with D uncertain. This CDR3 contains 12 residues. V dropped 5 bases and J dropped 4 bases, with 8 bases sitting between them. Germline CDR1 and CDR2: SEHNR and FQNEAQ (reference sequence). The CDR3 spells CASSPTRYGYTF. As DNA, the CDR3 is TGTGCCAGCAGCCCTACGCGCTATGGCTACACCTTC.

The V call is TRBV9, the J call TRBJ2-3; D not certain. Germline V gives CDR1 SGDLS, CDR2 YYNGEE. The CDR3 spans 16 residues. Trimming pared 0 bases from V and 0 bases from J, leaving 11 bases between. CDR3: CASSVGGPASTDTQYF. The DNA for the CDR3 is TGTGCCAGCAGCGTAGGAGGTCCGGCTAGCACAGATACGCAGTATTTT.

The V and J genes are TRBV5-4 and TRBJ2-2; 8 nucleotides align to TRBD1. There are 13 residues in the CDR3. After removal of 7 bases from V and 4 bases from J, the junction contained 3 bases not matched to a gene. Germline lookup yields CDR1 SGHNT and CDR2 YYREEE (reference sequence). The CDR3 DNA is TGTGCCAGCCGGACAGGGATCACCGGGGAGCTGTTTTTT. It translates to CASRTGITGELFF.

V usage is TRBV19 and J usage is TRBJ1-5; 8 nucleotides line up with TRBD1. Losses at the gene ends were 5 bases for V and 8 bases for J; bases not matched to a gene: 5. The CDR3 covers 13 residues. CDR1 is LNHDA and CDR2 is SQIVND in the germline V gene (reference sequence). The CDR3 loop reads CASSFQGQEPQHF. The DNA for the CDR3 is TGTGCCAGTAGTTTTCAGGGACAGGAGCCCCAGCATTTT.

This clone has more than one count but fewer than ten. The chain combines TRBV7-8 with TRBJ2-7; tentatively, D is TRBD2 (5 bases). The germline V and J ends were trimmed by 0 bases and 3 bases, with 9 bases remaining between them. The CDR3 consists of 14 residues. Germline assignment: CDR1 SGHVS and CDR2 FQNEAQ. CDR3 sequence: CASSLAGVSYEQYF. The CDR3 bases are TGTGCCAGCAGCTTAGCGGGAGTGAGCTACGAGCAGTACTTC.

This chain joins TRBV29-1 and TRBJ2-3, with 11 bases aligning to TRBD1. CDR1 is SQVTM, CDR2 ANQGSEA, per germline. The trim removed 4 bases at V and 4 bases at J, leaving 1 base unmatched. The CDR3 loop spans 13 amino acids. The chain's CDR3 is CSVGTGGPDTQYF. Written as DNA, the CDR3 is TGCAGCGTTGGGACAGGGGGCCCAGATACGCAGTATTTT.

The rearrangement joins TRBV7-2 to TRBJ2-1; D is uncertain. The CDR3 spans 13 residues. Deletions cut 3 bases from V and 3 bases from J, with 6 bases between. Germline-derived CDR1 and CDR2 are SGHTA and FQGNSA. DNA for the CDR3: TGTGCCAGCAGCTTTGCGAGCTACAATGAGCAGTTCTTC. Protein product: CASSFASYNEQFF.

For the CDR3, the DNA is TGTGCCAGCCAAACAGGGGGGGGCCCCTACGAGCAGTACTTC. It encodes CASQTGGGPYEQYF. J is TRBJ2-7 and V is TRBV6-5; TRBD1 might be the D (8 bases). From germline, CDR1 is MNHEY and CDR2 SVGAGI. V lost 8 bases to trimming and J lost 2 bases, with 16 bases between them. The CDR3 sequence is 14 residues long.

The V gene is TRBV5-1, the J gene TRBJ2-7; D uncertain. In germline, CDR1 is SGHRS, CDR2 YFSETQ. The CDR3 spans 14 residues. The V and J ends lost 2 bases and 2 bases respectively, with 11 bases between them. This CDR3 reads CASSLSGEAYEQYF. CDR3 nucleotides: TGCGCCAGCAGCTTAAGTGGCGAGGCCTACGAGCAGTACTTC.

This clone was found once. CDR3 DNA sequence: TGTGCCAGCAGTTTACTCGGTTTATCAGATACGCAGTATTTT. Encoded protein: CASSLLGLSDTQYF. V and J are TRBV27 and TRBJ2-3, with D uncertain. V lost 2 bases and J 4 bases, leaving 10 bases between the germline ends. In germline, CDR1 is MNHEY, CDR2 SMNVEV (reference sequence). The CDR3 is 14 amino acids.

The CDR3 bases are TGTGCCTGGAGTCCGGGACACCGAAATGAAAAACTGTTTTTT. It yields the protein CAWSPGHRNEKLFF. The rearrangement uses TRBV30 and TRBJ1-4, with a tentative D call TRBD1 (6 bases). Between the trimmed V and J ends, which lost 2 bases and 5 bases, there was a span of 12 bases. Germline CDR1 GTSNPN, CDR2 SVGIG (reference sequence). The CDR3 totals 14 residues.

The V and J genes are TRBV9 and TRBJ2-3, with unresolved D. V was clipped by 0 bases and J by 5 bases, with 4 bases between them. Germline CDR1 SGDLS, CDR2 YYNGEE. This CDR3 has 12 residues. The DNA of the CDR3 is TGTGCCAGCAGCGTAGACTTAGATACGCAGTATTTT. It codes for CASSVDLDTQYF.

The genes are TRBV5-4 and TRBJ2-1; 7 bases align to TRBD2. This CDR3 is built from 14 residues. With 3 bases clipped from V and 0 bases from J, the junction kept 0 bases outside the gene matches. The V gene's germline CDR1 is SGHNT and CDR2 YYREEE (reference sequence). The CDR3 nucleotides are TGTGCCAGCAGCTCTAGCGGCTCCTACAATGAGCAGTTCTTC. Protein: CASSSSGSYNEQFF. Full variable domain (rest looked up from reference TRBV5-4 and TRBJ2-1): ETGVTQSPTHLIKTRGQQVTLRCSSQSGHNTVSWYQQALGQGPQFIFQYYREEENGRGNFPPRFSGLQFPNYSSELNVNALELDDSALYLCASSSSGSYNEQFFGPGTRLTVL.